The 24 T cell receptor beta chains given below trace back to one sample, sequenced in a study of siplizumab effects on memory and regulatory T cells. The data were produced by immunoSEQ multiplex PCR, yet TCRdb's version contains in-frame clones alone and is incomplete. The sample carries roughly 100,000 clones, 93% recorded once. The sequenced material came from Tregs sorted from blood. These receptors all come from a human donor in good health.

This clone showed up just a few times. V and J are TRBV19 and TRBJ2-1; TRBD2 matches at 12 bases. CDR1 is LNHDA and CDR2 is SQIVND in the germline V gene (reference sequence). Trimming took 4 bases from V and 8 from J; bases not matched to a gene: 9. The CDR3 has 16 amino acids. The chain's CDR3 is CASSKLAGGQTHEQFF. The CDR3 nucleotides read TGTGCCAGTAGTAAGCTAGCGGGAGGGCAGACCCATGAGCAGTTCTTC.

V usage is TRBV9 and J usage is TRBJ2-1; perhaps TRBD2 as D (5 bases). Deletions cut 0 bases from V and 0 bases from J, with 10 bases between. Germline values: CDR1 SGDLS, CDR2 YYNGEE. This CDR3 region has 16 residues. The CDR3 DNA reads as TGTGCCAGCAGCGTAGCGTCCGCGGGCTCCTACAATGAGCAGTTCTTC. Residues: CASSVASAGSYNEQFF.

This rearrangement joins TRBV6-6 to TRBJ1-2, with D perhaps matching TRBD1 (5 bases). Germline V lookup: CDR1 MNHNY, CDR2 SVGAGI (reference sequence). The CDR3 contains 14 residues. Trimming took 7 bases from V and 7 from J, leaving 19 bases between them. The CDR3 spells CASNPPGREGGYTF. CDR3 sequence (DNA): TGTGCCAGCAATCCGCCGGGCAGGGAGGGTGGCTACACCTTC.

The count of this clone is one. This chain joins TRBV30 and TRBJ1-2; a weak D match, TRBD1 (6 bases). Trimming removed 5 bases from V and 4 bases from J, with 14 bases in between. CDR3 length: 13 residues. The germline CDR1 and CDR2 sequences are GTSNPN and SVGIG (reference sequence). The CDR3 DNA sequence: TGTGCCTGGGACCGTACAGGGTTCTATGGCTACACCTTC. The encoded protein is CAWDRTGFYGYTF.

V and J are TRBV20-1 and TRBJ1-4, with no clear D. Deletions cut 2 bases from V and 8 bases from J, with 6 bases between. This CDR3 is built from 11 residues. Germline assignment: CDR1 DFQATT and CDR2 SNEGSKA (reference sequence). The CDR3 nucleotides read TGCAGTGCTAGATTGGGGGAAAAACTGTTTTTT. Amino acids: CSARLGEKLFF.

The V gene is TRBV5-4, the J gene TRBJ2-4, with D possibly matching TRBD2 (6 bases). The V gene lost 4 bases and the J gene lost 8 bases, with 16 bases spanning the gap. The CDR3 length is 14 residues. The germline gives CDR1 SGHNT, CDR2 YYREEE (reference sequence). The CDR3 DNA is TGTGCCAGCAGCCGTAGCGGCCACGGGGACATTCAGTACTTC. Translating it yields CASSRSGHGDIQYF.

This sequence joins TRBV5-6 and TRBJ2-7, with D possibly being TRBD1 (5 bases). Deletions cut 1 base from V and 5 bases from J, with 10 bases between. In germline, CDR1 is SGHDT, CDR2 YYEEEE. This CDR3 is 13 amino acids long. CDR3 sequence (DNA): TGTGCCAGCAGCTTGCCAGGGCAGGACGAGCAGTACTTC. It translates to CASSLPGQDEQYF. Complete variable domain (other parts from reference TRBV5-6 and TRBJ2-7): DAGVTQSPTHLIKTRGQQVTLRCSPKSGHDTVSWYQQALGQGPQFIFQYYEEEERQRGNFPDRFSGHQFPNYSSELNVNALLLGDSALYLCASSLPGQDEQYFGPGTRLTVT.

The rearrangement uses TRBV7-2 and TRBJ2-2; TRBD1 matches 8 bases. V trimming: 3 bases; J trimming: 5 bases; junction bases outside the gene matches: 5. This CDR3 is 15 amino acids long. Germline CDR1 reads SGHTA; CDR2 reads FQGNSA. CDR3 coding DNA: TGTGCCAGCAGCTTTGGACAGGGTCGGACCGGGGAGCTGTTTTTT. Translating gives CASSFGQGRTGELFF.

The CDR3 region is CASSSPGTKHEQYF. The CDR3 DNA reads TGTGCCAGCAGCTCCCCCGGGACAAAGCACGAGCAGTACTTC. The genes are TRBV7-9 and TRBJ2-7, with a possible D match to TRBD1 (6 bases). CDR3 length: 14 residues. Germline V gene data show CDR1 as SEHNR and CDR2 as FQNEAQ (reference sequence). V was trimmed by 4 bases and J by 5 bases, leaving 15 bases between them.

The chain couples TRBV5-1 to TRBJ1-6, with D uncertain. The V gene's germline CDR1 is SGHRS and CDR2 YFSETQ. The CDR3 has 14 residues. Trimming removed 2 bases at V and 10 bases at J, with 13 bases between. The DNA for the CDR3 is TGCGCCAGCAGCTTAAGTGTCAGTGACTCACCCCTCCACTTT. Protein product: CASSLSVSDSPLHF.

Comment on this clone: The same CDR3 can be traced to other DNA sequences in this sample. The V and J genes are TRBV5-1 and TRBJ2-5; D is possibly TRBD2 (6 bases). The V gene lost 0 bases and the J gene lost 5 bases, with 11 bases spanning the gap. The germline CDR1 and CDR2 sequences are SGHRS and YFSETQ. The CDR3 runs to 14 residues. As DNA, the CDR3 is TGCGCCAGCAGCTTGGCCGGAGGGAGGGAGACCCAGTACTTC. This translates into CASSLAGGRETQYF. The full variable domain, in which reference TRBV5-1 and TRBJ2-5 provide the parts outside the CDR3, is KAGVTQTPRYLIKTRGQQVTLSCSPISGHRSVSWYQQTPGQGLQFLFEYFSETQRNKGNFPGRFSGRQFSNSRSEMNVSTLELGDSALYLCASSLAGGRETQYFGPGTRLLVL.

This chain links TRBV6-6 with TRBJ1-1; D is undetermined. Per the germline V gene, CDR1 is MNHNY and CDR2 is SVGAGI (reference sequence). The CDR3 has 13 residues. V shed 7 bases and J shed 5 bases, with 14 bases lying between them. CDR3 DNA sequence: TGTGCCAGCACCCACACGGAGAGGACTGAAGCTTTCTTT. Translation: CASTHTERTEAFF.

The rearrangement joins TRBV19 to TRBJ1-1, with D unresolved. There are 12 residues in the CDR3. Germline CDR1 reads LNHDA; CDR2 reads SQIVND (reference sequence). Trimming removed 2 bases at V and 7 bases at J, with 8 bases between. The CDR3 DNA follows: TGTGCCAGTAGTATAACTAAGTATGAAGCTTTCTTT. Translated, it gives CASSITKYEAFF.

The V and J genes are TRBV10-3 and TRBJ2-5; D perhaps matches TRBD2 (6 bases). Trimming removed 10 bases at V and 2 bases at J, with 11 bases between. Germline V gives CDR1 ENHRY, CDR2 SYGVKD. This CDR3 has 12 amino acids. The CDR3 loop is CATGLSQETQYF. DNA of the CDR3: TGTGCCACGGGACTGTCACAAGAGACCCAGTACTTC.

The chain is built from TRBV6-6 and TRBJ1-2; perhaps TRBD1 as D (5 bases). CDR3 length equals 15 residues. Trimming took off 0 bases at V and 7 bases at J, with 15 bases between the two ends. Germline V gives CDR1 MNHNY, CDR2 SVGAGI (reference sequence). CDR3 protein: CASSYSTGVVAGYTF. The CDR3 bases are TGTGCCAGCAGTTACTCTACAGGAGTGGTGGCTGGCTACACCTTC.

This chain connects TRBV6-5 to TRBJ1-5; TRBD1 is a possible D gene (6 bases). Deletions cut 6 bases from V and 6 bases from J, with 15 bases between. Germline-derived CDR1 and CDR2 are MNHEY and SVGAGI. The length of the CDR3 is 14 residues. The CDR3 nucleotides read TGTGCCAGCAGCCCCGGGACGACAGGTCAGCCCCAGCATTTT. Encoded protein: CASSPGTTGQPQHF.

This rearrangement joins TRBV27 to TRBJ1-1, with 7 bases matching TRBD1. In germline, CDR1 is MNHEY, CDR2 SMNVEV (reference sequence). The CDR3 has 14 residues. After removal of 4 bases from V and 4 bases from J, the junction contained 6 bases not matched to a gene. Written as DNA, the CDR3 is TGTGCCAGCAGTTCCGGGACAGTGACCACTGAAGCTTTCTTT. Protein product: CASSSGTVTTEAFF.

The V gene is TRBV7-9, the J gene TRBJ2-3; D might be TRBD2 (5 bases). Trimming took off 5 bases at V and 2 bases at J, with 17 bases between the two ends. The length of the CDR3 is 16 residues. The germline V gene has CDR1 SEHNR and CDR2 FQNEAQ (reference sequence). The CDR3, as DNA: TGTGCCAGCAGCCTGCGTACTAGGGCCCTCACAGATACGCAGTATTTT. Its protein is CASSLRTRALTDTQYF.

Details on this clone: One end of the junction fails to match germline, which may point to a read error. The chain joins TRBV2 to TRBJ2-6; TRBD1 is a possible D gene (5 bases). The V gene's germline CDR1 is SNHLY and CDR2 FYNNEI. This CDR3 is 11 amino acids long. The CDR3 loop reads CASSGGALPFF. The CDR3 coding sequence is TGTGCCAGCAGTGGGGGCGCTCTCCCCTTCTTC.

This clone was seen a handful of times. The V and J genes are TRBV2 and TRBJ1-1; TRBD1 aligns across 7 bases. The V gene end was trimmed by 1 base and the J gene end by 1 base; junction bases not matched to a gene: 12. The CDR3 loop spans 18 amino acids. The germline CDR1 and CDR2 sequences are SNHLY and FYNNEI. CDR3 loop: CASSEGGFIRDRNTEAFF. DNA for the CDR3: TGTGCCAGCAGTGAAGGAGGCTTTATAAGGGACAGGAACACTGAAGCTTTCTTT.

The CDR3 coding sequence is TGTGCCAGCAGTGACCGACAGGGCAGGCACGAGCAGTACTTC. This sequence encodes CASSDRQGRHEQYF. The chain employs TRBV25-1 and TRBJ2-7; TRBD1 aligns across 7 bases. Looked up from germline, CDR1 is MGHDK and CDR2 is SYGVNS. CDR3 length: 14 residues. The junction had 7 bases not matched to a gene; V was cut back by 3 bases and J by 5 bases.

The CDR3 DNA is TGTGCCAGCAGTGCCAGGACAGGGGGTGCAGATACGCAGTATTTT. Protein sequence: CASSARTGGADTQYF. This rearrangement joins TRBV2 to TRBJ2-3, with 10 bases aligning to TRBD1. This CDR3 spans 15 amino acids. CDR1 SNHLY and CDR2 FYNNEI come from the germline V gene. Trimming took 4 bases from V and 4 from J; bases not matched to a gene: 5.

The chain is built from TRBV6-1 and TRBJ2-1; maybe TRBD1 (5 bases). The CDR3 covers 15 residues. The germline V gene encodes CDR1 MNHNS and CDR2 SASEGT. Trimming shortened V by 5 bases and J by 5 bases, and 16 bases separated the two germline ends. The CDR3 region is CASSLRQQPNNEQFF. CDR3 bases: TGTGCCAGCAGTCTCCGACAGCAACCTAACAATGAGCAGTTCTTC.

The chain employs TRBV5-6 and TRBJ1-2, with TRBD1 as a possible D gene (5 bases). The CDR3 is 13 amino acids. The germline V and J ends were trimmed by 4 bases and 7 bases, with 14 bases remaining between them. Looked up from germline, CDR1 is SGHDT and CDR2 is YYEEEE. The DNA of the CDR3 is TGTGCCAGCAGCCCTTGGTGGGACGTTGGCTACACCTTC. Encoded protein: CASSPWWDVGYTF.